This T cell receptor (beta chain) was documented in a study of T-cell memory formation after mild COVID-19. General study findings and limits: The finding that pre-infection memory included some responding clones suggested that cross-reactive memory joined. The authors did not confirm SARS-CoV-2 specificity of second-wave clones peaking day 37. CD4+ contracting clones were mainly CM and EM; CD8+ ones, EMRA.

As to this clonotype: No antigen is known for it.

The authors produced TCR alpha and TCR beta cDNA libraries with sample barcodes and UMIs by 5'RACE using constant-segment primers. TCRdb used MiXCR to reprocess the 5' RACE reads, holding one entry per CDR3 protein. The sample shows almost 350,000 distinct CDR3 sequences, 20% to 25% of them seen only once. V lost 1 base, J lost 0 bases, and 9 bases lay in between. The germline CDR1 and CDR2 sequences are SGHTA and FQGNSA. CDR3 length: 15 amino acids. This TCR was sampled from a man aged 18 to 29 who had mild COVID-19 (a few samples of this study predate the infection). Cell type and time point are not known. This sequence joins TRBV7-2 and TRBJ2-5; the D is unclear. Sample: PBMCs or a T cell subset sorted from them (not recorded which). CDR3 sequence (DNA): TGTGCCAGCAGCTTAGGGGGATGGGACCAAGAGACCCAGTACTTC. Translation gives CASSLGGWDQETQYF. Full variable domain (missing parts from reference TRBV7-2 and TRBJ2-5): GAGVSQSPSNKVTEKGKDVELRCDPISGHTALYWYRQSLGQGLEFLIYFQGNSAPDKSGLPSDRFSAERTGGSVSTLTIQRTQQEDSAVYLCASSLGGWDQETQYFGPGTRLLVL.